Following are 23 T cell receptor beta chains from one sample sequenced in a study of blood T cells in healthy people across ages. Together with a sample-barcoded 5' primer, a J-beta primer mix was included in a second PCR lasting roughly 6 to 12 cycles. Each CDR3 protein is one row after TCRdb ran MiXCR on the 5' RACE reads. The table records more than 750,000 distinct CDR3 sequences, under 35% of them present only once. The data also belong to a second study, concerning T cells of mothers and their children.

The specimen was blood. Receptor source: a middle-aged woman in good health.

Details on this clonotype: Relative to the germline gene, one junction end is altered; a read error may explain this. The V call is TRBV28, the J call TRBJ2-7; 7 bases line up with TRBD1. The CDR3 runs to 17 residues. Germline V gene sequence: CDR1 MDHEN, CDR2 SYDVKM. The chain's CDR3 is CAGSSYAVRDRAYEQYF. CDR3 DNA: TGTGCCGGCAGTTCCTATGCTGTAAGGGACAGAGCCTACGAGCAGTACTTC.

The chain joins TRBV20-1 to TRBJ1-2; D call uncertain. V shed 3 bases and J shed 6 bases, with 11 bases lying between them. CDR1 is DFQATT, CDR2 SNEGSKA, per germline (reference sequence). There are 12 residues in the CDR3. Here the CDR3 reads CSASGRHDGYTF. CDR3 sequence (DNA): TGCAGTGCTAGCGGTCGGCACGATGGCTACACCTTC.

This chain connects TRBV7-2 to TRBJ1-4, with TRBD1 matching over 9 bases. The trim removed 5 bases at V and 3 bases at J, leaving 4 bases unmatched. CDR3 length equals 15 residues. Germline V gene sequence: CDR1 SGHTA, CDR2 FQGNSA. DNA for the CDR3: TGTGCCAGCAGCCGGGACAGGGTGTCTAATGAAAAACTGTTTTTT. Translation: CASSRDRVSNEKLFF.

This clonotype occurred a few times. The rearrangement uses TRBV7-2 and TRBJ1-1; D unresolved. The CDR3 is made up of 14 amino acids. Germline CDR1 reads SGHTA; CDR2 reads FQGNSA. V lost 2 bases and J 5 bases, leaving 12 bases between the germline ends. The CDR3 sequence is CASSLQEKGTEAFF. CDR3 DNA sequence: TGTGCCAGCAGCTTACAGGAAAAGGGTACTGAAGCTTTCTTT.

V usage is TRBV7-3 and J usage is TRBJ2-2; D ambiguous. The CDR3 is made up of 13 amino acids. Looked up from germline, CDR1 is SGHTA and CDR2 is FQGTGA. V lost 4 bases to trimming and J lost 6 bases, with 9 bases between them. DNA for the CDR3: TGTGCCAGCAGCTCCGGATCCGCCGGGGAGCTGTTTTTT. This sequence encodes CASSSGSAGELFF. Complete variable domain (other parts from reference TRBV7-3 and TRBJ2-2): GAGVSQTPSNKVTEKGKYVELRCDPISGHTALYWYRQSLGQGPEFLIYFQGTGAADDSGLPNDRFFAVRPEGSVSTLKIQRTERGDSAVYLCASSSGSAGELFFGEGSRLTVL.

This clonotype was observed many times. The chain employs TRBV20-1 and TRBJ2-1, with a weak D call TRBD2 (5 bases). Per germline, CDR1 DFQATT and CDR2 SNEGSKA (reference sequence). There are 15 residues in the CDR3. V was cut by 2 bases and J by 0 bases, with 11 bases left in between. DNA of the CDR3: TGCAGTGCTAGAAGACGGGATAGCTCCTACAATGAGCAGTTCTTC. Translating gives CSARRRDSSYNEQFF.

With regard to this clonotype: A much larger clone differs from this one at a single base, so this may be a read error. Because it lacks the conserved phenylalanine or tryptophan at the end, this CDR3 is likely a read error. The rearrangement links TRBV12-3 or TRBV12-4 to TRBJ2-1, with D perhaps TRBD2 (6 bases). Trimming stripped 6 bases from V and 0 bases from J, with 9 bases between. CDR3 length equals 14 residues. CDR3: CASRLAHSYNEQFL. CDR3 coding DNA: TGTGCCAGCAGGCTAGCGCACTCCTACAATGAGCAGTTCTTA.

This clonotype was found a few times. This chain connects TRBV6-6 to TRBJ2-6, with TRBD2 as a possible D gene (5 bases). The CDR3 is 13 amino acids. Germline CDR1 is MNHNY and CDR2 is SVGAGI (reference sequence). V lost 8 bases and J lost 2, with 7 bases in between. DNA of the CDR3: TGTGCCAGCCAGGAGGCTGGGGCCAACGTCCTGACTTTC. Its protein product is CASQEAGANVLTF.

This clonotype occurred many times. CDR3 nucleotides: TGCAGCGTTGAGAGGGAGGGCTACGAGCAGTACTTC. It is translated as CSVEREGYEQYF. The V gene is TRBV29-1, the J gene TRBJ2-7; 7 nucleotides agree with TRBD2. The CDR3 spans 12 residues. V lost 3 bases to trimming and J lost 3 bases; unmatched junction nucleotides: 2. The V gene's germline CDR1 is SQVTM and CDR2 ANQGSEA.

The chain combines TRBV15 with TRBJ2-2, with 7 bases fitting TRBD2. V lost 4 bases, J lost 5 bases, and 7 bases stayed unmatched. The CDR3 loop spans 15 amino acids. CDR1 and CDR2 (germline): LNHNV, YYDKDF (reference sequence). CDR3 region: CATSNLPGRTGELFF. DNA of the CDR3: TGTGCCACCAGCAATCTACCCGGGAGGACCGGGGAGCTGTTTTTT.

V is TRBV12-3 or TRBV12-4 and J is TRBJ1-2, with 11 bases lining up with TRBD1. J was trimmed by 8 bases and V by 8 bases; bases with no gene match: 7. There are 13 residues in the CDR3. The CDR3: CASSGQGARGYTF. DNA for the CDR3: TGTGCCAGCTCCGGACAGGGGGCGAGGGGCTACACCTTC.

The V and J genes are TRBV29-1 and TRBJ1-4; no firm D call. This CDR3 contains 11 residues. CDR1 SQVTM and CDR2 ANQGSEA come from the germline V gene. The ends were cut back, 0 bases at V and 6 bases at J, with 2 bases in the middle. CDR3 coding DNA: TGCAGCGTTGAAGAAGATGAAAAACTGTTTTTT. It codes for CSVEEDEKLFF.

About this clonotype: This may stem from a read error, because a much larger clone lies one nucleotide away. V usage is TRBV18 and J usage is TRBJ2-7; tentative D call: TRBD1 (5 bases). Germline assignment: CDR1 KGHSH and CDR2 LQKENI. The CDR3 is 15 residues long. Trimming pared 1 base from V and 2 bases from J, leaving 12 bases between. The CDR3 loop is CASSPQGSGPYEQYF. The CDR3 nucleotides read TGTGCCAGCTCACCACAAGGATCAGGGCCCTACGAGCAGTACTTC.

This chain connects TRBV2 to TRBJ2-7; 8 positions agree with TRBD2. This CDR3 region has 14 residues. CDR1 is SNHLY, CDR2 FYNNEI, per germline. With 6 bases clipped from V and 6 bases from J, the junction kept 10 bases outside the gene matches. The chain's CDR3 is CASRPGTSGTEQYF. Written as DNA, the CDR3 is TGTGCCAGCAGACCCGGGACTAGTGGTACCGAGCAGTACTTC.

The sample holds many counts of this clonotype. This rearrangement joins TRBV24-1 to TRBJ2-1; TRBD1 aligns across 7 bases. The CDR3 is 16 residues long. Germline assignment: CDR1 KGHDR and CDR2 SFDVKD. The V and J ends lost 3 bases and 2 bases, in that order; junction bases with no gene match: 6. The CDR3 spells CATSDPRTGTYNEQFF. The DNA for the CDR3 is TGTGCCACCAGTGATCCCCGGACAGGTACCTACAATGAGCAGTTCTTC.

The chain recombines TRBV10-3 with TRBJ1-6; the D gene is possibly TRBD1 (6 bases). Between the trimmed V and J ends, which lost 6 bases and 10 bases, there was a span of 13 bases. Germline V lookup: CDR1 ENHRY, CDR2 SYGVKD. The CDR3 has 13 amino acids. The chain's CDR3 is CAIRGTMSSPLHF. Written as DNA, the CDR3 is TGTGCCATCAGAGGGACAATGAGCTCACCCCTCCACTTT.

This clonotype has just a few counts. The gene calls are TRBV20-1 and TRBJ1-6; TRBD1 matches at 9 bases. J gave up 7 bases and V 5 bases, and 12 bases lay outside the gene matches. The CDR3 length is 16 residues. The V gene's germline CDR1 is DFQATT and CDR2 SNEGSKA (reference sequence). CDR3 bases: TGCAGTGCTGTACCGGGACAGGGAAGTTGGAATTCACCCCTCCACTTT. Its protein product is CSAVPGQGSWNSPLHF.

There are a few counts of this clonotype. CDR3 bases: TGCGCCAGCAGGAAGACAGACAACACTGAAGCTTTCTTT. Amino acids: CASRKTDNTEAFF. The genes are TRBV5-1 and TRBJ1-1, with D perhaps TRBD1 (5 bases). V lost 5 bases and J lost 2, with 10 bases in between. CDR3 length equals 13 residues. The germline CDR1 and CDR2 sequences are SGHRS and YFSETQ.

V gene TRBV5-1 combines with J gene TRBJ2-3; D is undetermined. Germline loops: CDR1 SGHRS, CDR2 YFSETQ. This CDR3 has 13 residues. The V and J ends lost 4 bases and 4 bases respectively, with 10 bases between them. CDR3 sequence: CASSPRWADTQYF. The CDR3 bases are TGCGCCAGCAGCCCACGCTGGGCAGATACGCAGTATTTT.

In this sample, this clonotype turned up many times. CDR3: CASSSMLGHLYEQYF. CDR3 DNA sequence: TGTGCCAGCAGTTCAATGCTGGGACACCTCTACGAGCAGTACTTC. This chain joins TRBV27 and TRBJ2-7; possibly TRBD1 for D (6 bases). CDR3 size: 15 residues. Trimming left V 4 bases short and J 3 bases short, with 16 bases between. The germline gives CDR1 MNHEY, CDR2 SMNVEV (reference sequence).

This rearrangement joins TRBV7-2 to TRBJ2-1, with D hard to call. Trimming took off 1 base at V and 1 base at J, with 8 bases between the two ends. Germline-derived CDR1 and CDR2 are SGHTA and FQGNSA. This CDR3 comprises 15 residues. The CDR3: CASSLDAGSYNEQFF. CDR3 coding DNA: TGTGCCAGCAGCTTAGACGCCGGGTCCTACAATGAGCAGTTCTTC.

This clonotype was observed a handful of times. This chain joins TRBV7-2 and TRBJ2-7, with unresolved D. CDR1 is SGHTA and CDR2 is FQGNSA in the germline V gene. The V end lost 7 bases, the J end lost 0 bases, and 4 bases lay between the germline ends. The CDR3 loop spans 11 amino acids. CDR3 sequence reads: CASTTSYEQYF. CDR3 nucleotides: TGTGCCAGCACCACCTCCTACGAGCAGTACTTC.

This clonotype was seen a few times. V gene TRBV6-6 combines with J gene TRBJ2-1; TRBD2 matches 8 bases. The J call may not be correct, given that the DNA end is closer to TRBJ2-7. The CDR3 consists of 16 residues. The germline V gene encodes CDR1 MNHNY and CDR2 SVGAGI (reference sequence). This chain's CDR3 is CASSYSLAVSYNEQYF. CDR3 in DNA: TGTGCCAGCAGTTACTCACTAGCGGTTTCCTACAATGAGCAGTACTTC.